This is a list of T cell receptor beta chains from one sample in a study of T cells in Graves' hyperthyroidism and ophthalmopathy. TCRdb re-analysed the multiplex PCR reads in MiXCR, keeping a single row per CDR3 protein. The sample contains 600,000 to 700,000 distinct CDR3 sequences, roughly 15% of which appear only once. The sample consisted of blood. These receptors were taken from a woman aged 35 to 49 with Graves' ophthalmopathy. Both conserved end residues are part of each CDR3. Rows may omit the clone size; those that give it use once, few, many or a size class.

v_call: TRBV5-1; j_call: TRBJ2-2; clone_size: few; cdr3_aa: CASSLLANPDGGELFF
v_call: TRBV20-1; j_call: TRBJ2-7; clone_size: many; cdr3_aa: CSAKEGLAGGPEYF
v_call: TRBV20-1; j_call: TRBJ2-5; clone_size: many; cdr3_aa: CSARRVEALVPETQYF
v_call: TRBV11-1; j_call: TRBJ2-7; clone_size: few; cdr3_aa: CASSPETGSYEQYF
v_call: TRBV20-1; j_call: TRBJ1-2; clone_size: few; cdr3_aa: CSAAFSTLEGYTF
v_call: TRBV28; j_call: TRBJ2-5; clone_size: many; cdr3_aa: CASSRRVLQETQYF
v_call: TRBV12-5; j_call: TRBJ2-7; clone_size: many; cdr3_aa: CASGYGAGLDYEQYF
v_call: TRBV6-5; j_call: TRBJ2-7; clone_size: many; cdr3_aa: CASSYSGGSPQNEQYF
v_call: TRBV7-2; j_call: TRBJ1-3; clone_size: many; cdr3_aa: CASTLERGPGNTIYF
v_call: TRBV6-1; j_call: TRBJ1-5; clone_size: -; cdr3_aa: CASSEDSGTTSNQPQHF
v_call: TRBV11-1; j_call: TRBJ1-2; clone_size: many; cdr3_aa: CASSLAPPGEDLTGGYTF
v_call: TRBV20-1; j_call: TRBJ1-2; clone_size: -; cdr3_aa: CSASLGDYGYTF
v_call: TRBV20-1; j_call: TRBJ1-5; clone_size: many; cdr3_aa: CSAKEGAQPQHF
v_call: TRBV13; j_call: TRBJ1-5; clone_size: many; cdr3_aa: CASSYGDQPQHF
v_call: TRBV20-1; j_call: TRBJ2-7; clone_size: once; cdr3_aa: CSARLGRPGVGQYF
v_call: TRBV11-2; j_call: TRBJ2-7; clone_size: many; cdr3_aa: CASSLGARQGWSYEQYF
v_call: TRBV7-2; j_call: TRBJ1-2; clone_size: -; cdr3_aa: CASSYGYYYGYTF
v_call: TRBV7-2; j_call: TRBJ2-5; clone_size: few; cdr3_aa: CASSFDKGGRQETQYF
v_call: TRBV28; j_call: TRBJ2-7; clone_size: many; cdr3_aa: CASMVTDSSYEQYF
v_call: TRBV11-3; j_call: TRBJ1-1; clone_size: -; cdr3_aa: CASSLSPPEGTEAFF
v_call: TRBV7-2; j_call: TRBJ2-2; clone_size: many; cdr3_aa: CASSLAVGELFF
v_call: TRBV11-2; j_call: TRBJ2-5; clone_size: many; cdr3_aa: CASRFVRWGTQYF
v_call: TRBV4-1; j_call: TRBJ2-5; clone_size: -; cdr3_aa: CASSRQGNQYF
v_call: TRBV19; j_call: TRBJ2-7; clone_size: many; cdr3_aa: CASSEREAPYEQYF
v_call: TRBV14; j_call: TRBJ2-7; clone_size: many; cdr3_aa: CASSQDSISGEQYF
v_call: TRBV6-2/TRBV6-3; j_call: TRBJ2-7; clone_size: many; cdr3_aa: CASSSKTGRDEQYF
v_call: TRBV15; j_call: TRBJ2-2; clone_size: -; cdr3_aa: CATSQGWTGELFF
v_call: TRBV5-1; j_call: TRBJ2-7; clone_size: many; cdr3_aa: CASSLASFPTGQYF
v_call: TRBV18; j_call: TRBJ1-1; clone_size: few; cdr3_aa: CASSPDRGRLNTEAFF
v_call: TRBV11-2; j_call: -; clone_size: -; cdr3_aa: CASSFLPSGRVNEQFF
v_call: TRBV5-6; j_call: TRBJ2-2; clone_size: few; cdr3_aa: CASSSIMAGELFF
v_call: TRBV10-3; j_call: TRBJ1-1; clone_size: many; cdr3_aa: CAIRAGGGSAEAFF
v_call: TRBV28; j_call: TRBJ1-2; clone_size: many; cdr3_aa: CASSLASGGKSSGYTF
v_call: TRBV5-5; j_call: TRBJ2-5; clone_size: -; cdr3_aa: CASSFAGGSQETQYF
v_call: TRBV19; j_call: TRBJ1-1; clone_size: many; cdr3_aa: CASTAPGPPNTEAFF
v_call: TRBV9; j_call: TRBJ1-1; clone_size: -; cdr3_aa: CASSTNRASEAFF
v_call: TRBV7-2; j_call: TRBJ1-6; clone_size: many; cdr3_aa: CASSLREPALNSPLHF
v_call: TRBV12-3/TRBV12-4; j_call: TRBJ2-7; clone_size: many; cdr3_aa: CASSLGVGGREQYF
v_call: TRBV5-1; j_call: TRBJ2-7; clone_size: few; cdr3_aa: CASSQGQGHSYEQYF
v_call: TRBV6-5; j_call: TRBJ1-1; clone_size: -; cdr3_aa: CDSSYSLRAEAFF
v_call: TRBV7-2; j_call: TRBJ1-2; clone_size: many; cdr3_aa: CASSLGTGNYGYTF
v_call: TRBV27; j_call: TRBJ1-3; clone_size: many; cdr3_aa: CASSWARWQDPSGNTIYF
v_call: TRBV5-1; j_call: TRBJ2-7; clone_size: -; cdr3_aa: CASSPPGRVSYEQYF
v_call: TRBV10-2; j_call: TRBJ1-2; clone_size: many; cdr3_aa: CASSNDRRNYGYTF
v_call: TRBV25-1; j_call: TRBJ2-3; clone_size: few; cdr3_aa: CASSPQQAGATDTQYF
v_call: TRBV7-9; j_call: TRBJ1-2; clone_size: -; cdr3_aa: CASSPAPGAYGYTF
v_call: TRBV27; j_call: TRBJ2-6; clone_size: many; cdr3_aa: CASSRTSGANVLTF
v_call: TRBV7-8; j_call: TRBJ2-2; clone_size: many; cdr3_aa: CASSWIRTSKPNTGELFF
v_call: TRBV11-1; j_call: TRBJ1-6; clone_size: few; cdr3_aa: CASSLANPLSGSPLHF
v_call: TRBV5-1; j_call: TRBJ1-2; clone_size: many; cdr3_aa: CASSLGTGTAYGYTF
v_call: TRBV11-2; j_call: TRBJ2-7; clone_size: many; cdr3_aa: CASSPQGVGYSSYEQYF
v_call: TRBV28; j_call: TRBJ2-7; clone_size: many; cdr3_aa: CASSPLADQNYEQYF
v_call: TRBV6-2/TRBV6-3; j_call: TRBJ1-5; clone_size: few; cdr3_aa: CASSYSLKGPGRQPQHF
v_call: TRBV12-3/TRBV12-4; j_call: TRBJ2-5; clone_size: few; cdr3_aa: CASSIREPTVETQYF
v_call: TRBV20-1; j_call: TRBJ2-7; clone_size: many; cdr3_aa: CSAERGEGLREQYF